The T cell receptor (beta chain) under discussion was sequenced for a study of T cell responses to AZD1222 COVID-19 vaccine. Here immunoSEQ multiplex PCR was the method, and the copy in TCRdb shows in-frame clones only, minus some. The table records some 99,000 clones, around nine tenths of them present only once. This CDR3 is 10 amino acids long. The V and J genes are TRBV21-1 and TRBJ2-1; TRBD2 is the table's D call, not checked against the DNA. TRBV21-1 is reported as a pseudogene. The receptor comes from an adult who received the AZD1222 COVID-19 vaccine. The material was peripheral blood, obtained 28 days after the second AZD1222 dose. The CDR3 reads CAVAVDEQFF. The CDR3 coding sequence is TGTGCCGTAGCAGTGGATGAGCAGTTCTTC.